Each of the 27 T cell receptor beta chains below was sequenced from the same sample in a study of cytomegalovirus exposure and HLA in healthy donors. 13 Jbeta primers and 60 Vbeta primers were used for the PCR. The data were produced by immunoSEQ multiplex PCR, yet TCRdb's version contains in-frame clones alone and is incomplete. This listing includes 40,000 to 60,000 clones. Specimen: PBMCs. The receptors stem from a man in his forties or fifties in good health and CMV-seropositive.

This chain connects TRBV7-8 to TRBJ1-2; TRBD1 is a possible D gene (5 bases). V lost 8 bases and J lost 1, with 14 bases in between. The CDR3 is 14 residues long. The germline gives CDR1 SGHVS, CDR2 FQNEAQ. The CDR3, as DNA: TGTGCCAGCGGACCCCCGGGACTTAACTATGGCTACACCTTC. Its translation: CASGPPGLNYGYTF.

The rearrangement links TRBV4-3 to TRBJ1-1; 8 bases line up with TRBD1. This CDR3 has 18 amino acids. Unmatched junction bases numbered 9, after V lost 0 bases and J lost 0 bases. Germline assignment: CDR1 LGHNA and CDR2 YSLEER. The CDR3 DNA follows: TGCGCCAGCAGCCAAGACCCCTTTACAGGGGGATTGAACACTGAAGCTTTCTTT. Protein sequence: CASSQDPFTGGLNTEAFF.

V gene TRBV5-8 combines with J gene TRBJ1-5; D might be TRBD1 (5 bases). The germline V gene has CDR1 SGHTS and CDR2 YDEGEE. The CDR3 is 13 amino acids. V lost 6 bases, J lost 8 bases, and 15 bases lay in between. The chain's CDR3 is CASIPRAVEPQHF. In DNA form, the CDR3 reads TGTGCCAGCATACCCAGGGCAGTTGAGCCCCAGCATTTT. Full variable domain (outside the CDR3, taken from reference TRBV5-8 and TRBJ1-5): EAGVTQSPTHLIKTRGQQATLRCSPISGHTSVYWYQQALGLGLQFLLWYDEGEERNRGNFPPRFSGRQFPNYSSELNVNALELEDSALYLCASIPRAVEPQHFGDGTRLSIL.

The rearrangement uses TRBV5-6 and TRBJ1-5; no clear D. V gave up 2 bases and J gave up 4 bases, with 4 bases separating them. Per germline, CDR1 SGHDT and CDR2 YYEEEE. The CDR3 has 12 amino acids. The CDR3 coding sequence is TGTGCCAGCAGCTTCGGGAATCAGCCCCAGCATTTT. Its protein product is CASSFGNQPQHF.

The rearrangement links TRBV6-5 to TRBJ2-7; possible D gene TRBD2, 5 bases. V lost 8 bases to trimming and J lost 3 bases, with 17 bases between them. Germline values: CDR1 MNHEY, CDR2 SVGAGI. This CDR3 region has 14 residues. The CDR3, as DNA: TGTGCCAGCGGGAATGGAGGCGGATTCTACGAGCAGTACTTC. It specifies CASGNGGGFYEQYF.

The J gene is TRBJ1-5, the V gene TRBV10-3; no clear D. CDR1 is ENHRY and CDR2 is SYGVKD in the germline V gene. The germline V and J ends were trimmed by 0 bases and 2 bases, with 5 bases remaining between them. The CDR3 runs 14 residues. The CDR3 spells CAISESGGNQPQHF. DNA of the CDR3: TGTGCCATCAGTGAGTCCGGGGGCAATCAGCCCCAGCATTTT.

The CDR3 region has the DNA TGTGCCTGGAGTGTTCTCACGACTGACCAGTACTTC. Translation: CAWSVLTTDQYF. The chain links TRBV30 to TRBJ2-7; D unclear. V lost 0 bases and J lost 10, with 13 bases in between. Germline lookup yields CDR1 GTSNPN and CDR2 SVGIG (reference sequence). CDR3 size: 12 residues.

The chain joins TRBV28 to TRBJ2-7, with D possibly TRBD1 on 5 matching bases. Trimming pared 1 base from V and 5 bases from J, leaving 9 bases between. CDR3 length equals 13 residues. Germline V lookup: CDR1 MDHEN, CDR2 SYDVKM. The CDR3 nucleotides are TGTGCCAGCAGTTTATCCAGGGCCGACGAGCAGTACTTC. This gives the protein CASSLSRADEQYF. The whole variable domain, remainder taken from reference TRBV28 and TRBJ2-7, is DVKVTQSSRYLVKRTGEKVFLECVQDMDHENMFWYRQDPGLGLRLIYFSYDVKMKEKGDIPEGYSVSREKKERFSLILESASTNQTSMYLCASSLSRADEQYFGPGTRLTVT.

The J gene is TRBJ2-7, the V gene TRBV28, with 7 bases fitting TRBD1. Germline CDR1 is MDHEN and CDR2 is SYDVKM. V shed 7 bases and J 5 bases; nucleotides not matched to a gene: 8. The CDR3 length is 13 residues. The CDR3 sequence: CASTEGQRDEQYF. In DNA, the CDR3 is TGTGCCAGCACCGAGGGACAGAGAGACGAGCAGTACTTC. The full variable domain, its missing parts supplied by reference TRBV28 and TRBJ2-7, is DVKVTQSSRYLVKRTGEKVFLECVQDMDHENMFWYRQDPGLGLRLIYFSYDVKMKEKGDIPEGYSVSREKKERFSLILESASTNQTSMYLCASTEGQRDEQYFGPGTRLTVT.

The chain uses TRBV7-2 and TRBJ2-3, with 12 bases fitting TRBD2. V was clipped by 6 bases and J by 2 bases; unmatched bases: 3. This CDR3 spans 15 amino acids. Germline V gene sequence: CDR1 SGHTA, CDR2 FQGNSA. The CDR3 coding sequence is TGTGCCAGCAGGTGGACTAGCGGGGACACAGATACGCAGTATTTT. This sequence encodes CASRWTSGDTDTQYF. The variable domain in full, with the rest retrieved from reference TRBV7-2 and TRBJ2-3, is GAGVSQSPSNKVTEKGKDVELRCDPISGHTALYWYRQSLGQGLEFLIYFQGNSAPDKSGLPSDRFSAERTGGSVSTLTIQRTQQEDSAVYLCASRWTSGDTDTQYFGPGTRLTVL.

CDR3 residues: CASSFRQGDTGELFF. The DNA of the CDR3 is TGTGCCAGCAGCTTTAGACAGGGTGACACCGGGGAGCTGTTTTTT. V is TRBV7-8 and J is TRBJ2-2; 7 bases line up with TRBD1. The CDR3 runs to 15 residues. The V gene's germline CDR1 is SGHVS and CDR2 FQNEAQ. Trimming at V came to 3 bases and at J to 3 bases, leaving 4 bases not matched to a gene.

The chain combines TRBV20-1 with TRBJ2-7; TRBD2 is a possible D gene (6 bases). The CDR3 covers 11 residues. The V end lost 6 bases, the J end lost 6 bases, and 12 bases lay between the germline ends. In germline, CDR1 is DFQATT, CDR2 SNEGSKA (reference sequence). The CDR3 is CSAGLGGEQYF. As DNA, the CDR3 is TGCAGTGCGGGACTCGGCGGCGAGCAGTACTTC.

The DNA of the CDR3 is TGTGCCAGCAGCTTAGGGGGAGTCTTCATCCAAGAGACCCAGTACTTC. Its translation is CASSLGGVFIQETQYF. The chain recombines TRBV7-9 with TRBJ2-5; D is perhaps TRBD2 (5 bases). CDR3 length equals 16 residues. Trimming left V 1 base short and J 1 base short, with 13 bases between. CDR1 is SEHNR, CDR2 FQNEAQ, per germline (reference sequence).

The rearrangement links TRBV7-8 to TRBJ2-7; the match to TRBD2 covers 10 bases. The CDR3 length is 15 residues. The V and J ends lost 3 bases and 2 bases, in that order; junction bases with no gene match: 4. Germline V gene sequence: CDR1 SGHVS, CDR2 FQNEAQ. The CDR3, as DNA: TGTGCCAGCAGCTTTGGGACTAGCGCCGCCTACGAGCAGTACTTC. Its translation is CASSFGTSAAYEQYF.

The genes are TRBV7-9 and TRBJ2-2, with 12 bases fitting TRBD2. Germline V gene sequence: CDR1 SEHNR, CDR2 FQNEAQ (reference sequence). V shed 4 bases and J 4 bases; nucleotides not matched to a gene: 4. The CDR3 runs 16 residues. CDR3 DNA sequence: TGTGCCAGCAGCTCCACTAGCGGGAGGTTCACCGGGGAGCTGTTTTTT. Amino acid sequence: CASSSTSGRFTGELFF.

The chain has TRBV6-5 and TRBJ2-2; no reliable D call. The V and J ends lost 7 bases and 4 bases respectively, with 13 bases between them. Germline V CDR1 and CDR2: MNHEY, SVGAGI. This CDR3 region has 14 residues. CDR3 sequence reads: CASTPFRTTGELFF. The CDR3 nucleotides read TGTGCCAGCACCCCATTCAGAACCACCGGGGAGCTGTTTTTT.

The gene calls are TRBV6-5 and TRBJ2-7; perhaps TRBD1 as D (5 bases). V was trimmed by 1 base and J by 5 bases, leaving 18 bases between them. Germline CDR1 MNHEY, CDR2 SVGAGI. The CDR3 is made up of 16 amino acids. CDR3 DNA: TGTGCCAGCAGTTACTTAGGTCGGGCAGGGCGGCACGAGCAGTACTTC. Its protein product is CASSYLGRAGRHEQYF.

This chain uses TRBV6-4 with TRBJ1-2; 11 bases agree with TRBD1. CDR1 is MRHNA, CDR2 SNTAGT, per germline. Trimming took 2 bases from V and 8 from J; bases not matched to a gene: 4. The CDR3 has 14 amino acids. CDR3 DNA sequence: TGTGCCAGCAGTGACGGACAGGGGGCATTGGGCTACACCTTC. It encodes CASSDGQGALGYTF.

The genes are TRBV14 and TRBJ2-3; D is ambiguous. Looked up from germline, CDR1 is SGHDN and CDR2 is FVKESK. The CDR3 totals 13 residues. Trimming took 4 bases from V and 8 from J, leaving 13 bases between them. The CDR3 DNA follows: TGTGCCAGCAGCCCCGGAAGAAGAGGTACGCAGTATTTT. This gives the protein CASSPGRRGTQYF.

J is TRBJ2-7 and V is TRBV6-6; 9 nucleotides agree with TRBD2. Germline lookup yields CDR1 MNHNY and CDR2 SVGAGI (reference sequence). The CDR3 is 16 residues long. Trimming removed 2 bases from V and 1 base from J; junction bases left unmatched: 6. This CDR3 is CASSYRSGRQSYEQYF. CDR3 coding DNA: TGTGCCAGCAGTTACAGAAGCGGGAGGCAGTCCTACGAGCAGTACTTC.

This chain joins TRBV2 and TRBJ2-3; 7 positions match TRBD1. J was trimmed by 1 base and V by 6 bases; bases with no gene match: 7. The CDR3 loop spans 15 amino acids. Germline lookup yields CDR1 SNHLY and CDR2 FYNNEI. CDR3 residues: CASSPTGWGTDTQYF. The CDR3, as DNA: TGTGCCAGCAGCCCGACAGGGTGGGGCACAGATACGCAGTATTTT. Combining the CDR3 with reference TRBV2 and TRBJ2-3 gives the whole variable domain EPEVTQTPSHQVTQMGQEVILRCVPISNHLYFYWYRQILGQKVEFLVSFYNNEISEKSEIFDDQFSVERPDGSNFTLKIRSTKLEDSAMYFCASSPTGWGTDTQYFGPGTRLTVL.

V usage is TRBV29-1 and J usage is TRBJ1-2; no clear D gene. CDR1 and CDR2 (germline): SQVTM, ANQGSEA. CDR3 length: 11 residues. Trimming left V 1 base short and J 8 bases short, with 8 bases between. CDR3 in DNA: TGCAGCGTTGAAGGGGGAGAGGGCTACACCTTC. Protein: CSVEGGEGYTF.

In DNA, the CDR3 is TGTGCCAGCAGCTACGGGGCTGAAGCTTTCTTT. Its protein product is CASSYGAEAFF. The chain carries TRBV11-2 and TRBJ1-1; D gene uncertain. The CDR3 is 11 amino acids. Germline V gene sequence: CDR1 SGHAT, CDR2 FQNNGV. Between the trimmed V and J ends, which lost 4 bases and 6 bases, there was a span of 6 bases.

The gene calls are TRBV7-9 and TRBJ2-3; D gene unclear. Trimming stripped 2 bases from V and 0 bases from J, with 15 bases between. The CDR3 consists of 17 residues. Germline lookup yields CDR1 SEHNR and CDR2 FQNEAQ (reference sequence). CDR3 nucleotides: TGTGCCAGCAGCTTACAGCACAGTGGGTCTAGCACAGATACGCAGTATTTT. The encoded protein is CASSLQHSGSSTDTQYF.

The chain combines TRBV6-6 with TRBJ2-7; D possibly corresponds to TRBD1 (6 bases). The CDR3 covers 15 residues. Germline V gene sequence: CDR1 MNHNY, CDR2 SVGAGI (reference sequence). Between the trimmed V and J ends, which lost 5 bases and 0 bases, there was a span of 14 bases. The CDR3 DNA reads TGTGCCAGCAGTCGCATCGCAGGGGCCTCCTACGAGCAGTACTTC. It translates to CASSRIAGASYEQYF.

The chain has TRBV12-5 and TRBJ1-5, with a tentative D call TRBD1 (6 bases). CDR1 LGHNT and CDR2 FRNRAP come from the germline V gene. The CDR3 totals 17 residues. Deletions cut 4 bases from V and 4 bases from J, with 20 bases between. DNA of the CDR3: TGTGCTAGTGGTTGCACAGGGCCCCCGTTAGCAAATCAGCCCCAGCATTTT. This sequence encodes CASGCTGPPLANQPQHF.

This CDR3 is CATNRGENEKLFF. In DNA, the CDR3 is TGTGCCACCAACCGGGGGGAGAATGAAAAACTGTTTTTT. The chain employs TRBV15 and TRBJ1-4; possible D gene TRBD1, 5 bases. The CDR3 is 13 amino acids. Trimming stripped 7 bases from V and 5 bases from J, with 11 bases between. Germline CDR1 and CDR2: LNHNV and YYDKDF (reference sequence).